A single sample gave rise to the 30 T cell receptor beta chains below, sequenced in a study of Graves' ophthalmopathy and Graves' hyperthyroidism. Amplifying from RNA transcripts, the study obtained TCR beta CDR3 regions. First-round RT-PCR employed HTBI primers, with a second-round multiplex PCR after it. From the multiplex PCR reads, TCRdb called clonotypes with MiXCR, one entry per CDR3 protein. The table shows roughly 610,000 distinct CDR3 sequences, with approximately 21% occurring only once. Sequenced: peripheral blood. The receptors stem from a woman aged 18-35 years with stable Graves' hyperthyroidism. Some clones in this sample may be carry-over from other donors' samples.

This clonotype was recorded at least ten times. The chain uses TRBV7-2 and TRBJ1-6, with a weak D call TRBD1 (6 bases). Germline CDR1 and CDR2: SGHTA and FQGNSA. The V end lost 1 base, the J end lost 1 base, and 11 bases lay between the germline ends. This CDR3 has 17 residues. The CDR3 DNA follows: TGTGCCAGCAGCTTAGGACCCCAGGGGTCCTATAATTCACCCCTCCACTTT. Amino acids: CASSLGPQGSYNSPLHF.

This clonotype came up many times. This chain links TRBV6-1 with TRBJ2-5, with D tentatively TRBD1 (5 bases). Trimming took off 2 bases at V and 5 bases at J, with 12 bases between the two ends. There are 14 residues in the CDR3. Germline CDR1 reads MNHNS; CDR2 reads SASEGT. The CDR3: CASSEQGIGETQYF. The CDR3 region has the DNA TGTGCCAGCAGTGAACAGGGAATAGGGGAGACCCAGTACTTC.

The J gene is TRBJ2-7, the V gene TRBV2, with 8 bases fitting TRBD2. CDR3 length: 14 residues. Germline V CDR1 and CDR2: SNHLY, FYNNEI. With V trimmed by 5 bases and J by 3 bases, 6 bases remained unmatched. In DNA form, the CDR3 reads TGTGCCAGCAGTCGGGGGGGCTGGAACTACGAGCAGTACTTC. It encodes CASSRGGWNYEQYF.

This clonotype was found many times. The chain carries TRBV12-3 or TRBV12-4 and TRBJ1-3, with 8 bases that match TRBD1. V dropped 6 bases and J dropped 2; count of bases not matched to a gene: 12. This CDR3 comprises 17 residues. This chain's CDR3 is CASSHDRGAVPGNTIYF. DNA for the CDR3: TGTGCCAGCAGCCACGACAGGGGAGCGGTACCTGGAAACACCATATATTTT.

This clonotype appeared a few times. This rearrangement joins TRBV12-3 or TRBV12-4 to TRBJ1-2, with 8 bases fitting TRBD1. V lost 3 bases and J lost 7; bases outside the gene matches: 13. The CDR3 sequence is 16 residues long. CDR3 loop: CASSFRDRPSRGGYTF. The CDR3 coding sequence is TGTGCCAGCAGTTTCCGGGACAGGCCATCCAGGGGTGGCTACACCTTC.

This clonotype was seen a handful of times. The rearrangement joins TRBV29-1 to TRBJ2-5; the D gene is possibly TRBD2 (5 bases). CDR3 length: 14 amino acids. Per the germline V gene, CDR1 is SQVTM and CDR2 is ANQGSEA. V was clipped by 4 bases and J by 2 bases, with 14 bases between them. CDR3 in DNA: TGCAGCGTTGGTCTGGAGGCACCGCAAGAGACCCAGTACTTC. Translation: CSVGLEAPQETQYF.

This clonotype has only a few counts. V gene TRBV6-2 or TRBV6-3 combines with J gene TRBJ1-2, with TRBD1 matching over 10 bases. Germline V lookup: CDR1 MNHEY, CDR2 SVGEGT. Losses at the gene ends were 6 bases for V and 6 bases for J; bases not matched to a gene: 10. CDR3 length equals 15 residues. The CDR3 loop reads CASSYIRTGGDGYTF. The CDR3 coding sequence is TGTGCCAGCAGCTACATAAGGACAGGGGGAGATGGCTACACCTTC.

This clonotype was detected ten times or more. V and J are TRBV6-1 and TRBJ2-7; possibly TRBD1 for D (5 bases). V gave up 2 bases and J gave up 4 bases, with 12 bases separating them. This CDR3 is built from 14 residues. Germline values: CDR1 MNHNS, CDR2 SASEGT. The CDR3 spells CASSESPGKYEQYF. In DNA form, the CDR3 reads TGTGCCAGCAGTGAAAGCCCAGGGAAGTACGAGCAGTACTTC.

The chain recombines TRBV15 with TRBJ2-5, with TRBD2 matching 7 bases. The CDR3 is made up of 15 amino acids. The V segment lost 1 base and the J segment 7 bases; nucleotides outside the gene matches: 9. Germline values: CDR1 LNHNV, CDR2 YYDKDF (reference sequence). The CDR3 region is CATSRAFIGGSTQYF. Here the CDR3 DNA reads TGTGCCACCAGCAGAGCATTCATCGGGGGGTCGACCCAGTACTTC.

This clonotype was recorded a few times. CDR3: CASGPSETYEQYF. The DNA of the CDR3 is TGTGCCAGTGGACCGTCGGAAACCTACGAGCAGTACTTC. The gene calls are TRBV12-3 or TRBV12-4 and TRBJ2-7; D not certain. V was trimmed by 9 bases and J by 2 bases, leaving 14 bases between them. CDR3 length: 13 residues.

This chain uses TRBV20-1 with TRBJ2-7; 9 bases line up with TRBD2. With V trimmed by 4 bases and J by 3 bases, 13 bases remained unmatched. Per germline, CDR1 DFQATT and CDR2 SNEGSKA (reference sequence). The CDR3 sequence is 16 residues long. CDR3: CSATPGGSGRYYEQYF. The CDR3 bases are TGCAGTGCTACCCCCGGGGGTAGCGGGAGATACTACGAGCAGTACTTC.

V usage is TRBV6-1 and J usage is TRBJ1-2; D call uncertain. V shed 2 bases and J shed 2 bases, with 12 bases lying between them. This CDR3 has 15 amino acids. From germline, CDR1 is MNHNS and CDR2 SASEGT. The CDR3 here is CASSELSGGNYGYTF. DNA of the CDR3: TGTGCCAGCAGTGAATTATCGGGCGGAAACTATGGCTACACCTTC.

This clonotype was observed a handful of times. The V gene is TRBV25-1, the J gene TRBJ2-5; D may be TRBD2 (5 bases). Trimming removed 1 base at V and 3 bases at J, with 9 bases between. The CDR3 extends over 14 amino acids. Germline V CDR1 and CDR2: MGHDK, SYGVNS. CDR3 sequence (DNA): TGTGCCAGCAGTGAATGGGAGTCGAAAGAGACCCAGTACTTC. As protein: CASSEWESKETQYF.

This clonotype was seen many times. The chain is built from TRBV4-1 and TRBJ2-7; D assignment may be TRBD1 or TRBD2 (5 bases each). The CDR3 extends over 12 amino acids. Germline CDR1 and CDR2: MGHRA and YSYEKL. Trimming took off 9 bases at V and 10 bases at J, with 19 bases between the two ends. The CDR3 DNA follows: TGCGCCAGGACCGGGACCGAGCTGCGACAGTACTTC. This codes for CARTGTELRQYF.

In this sample, this clonotype turned up once. In DNA form, the CDR3 reads TGTGCCAGCAGCTCCGGGACAGGGGATTTTCAGCCCCAGCATTTT. This sequence encodes CASSSGTGDFQPQHF. The chain couples TRBV6-1 to TRBJ1-5, with TRBD1 matching 10 bases. Germline V lookup: CDR1 MNHNS, CDR2 SASEGT. The V segment lost 6 bases and the J segment 6 bases; nucleotides outside the gene matches: 8. The CDR3 runs 15 residues.

This clonotype was counted ten times or more. V usage is TRBV5-1 and J usage is TRBJ2-2, with 7 bases fitting TRBD2. The V gene's germline CDR1 is SGHRS and CDR2 YFSETQ. The junction had 6 bases not matched to a gene; V was cut back by 4 bases and J by 0 bases. The CDR3 totals 16 residues. CDR3 sequence reads: CASSLLGGTNTGELFF. CDR3 nucleotide sequence: TGCGCCAGCAGCCTATTGGGGGGGACGAACACCGGGGAGCTGTTTTTT.

In its sample, this clonotype was seen many times. This chain uses TRBV6-1 with TRBJ2-2; 7 nucleotides align to TRBD1. Germline assignment: CDR1 MNHNS and CDR2 SASEGT. V trimming: 8 bases; J trimming: 8 bases; junction bases outside the gene matches: 2. The CDR3 length is 11 residues. The CDR3, as DNA: TGTGCCAGCGCCAGGGGGGGGGAGCTGTTTTTT. As protein: CASARGGELFF.

The CDR3 protein is CATSDPTASRPQHF. The CDR3 coding sequence is TGTGCCACCAGTGATCCGACAGCGAGTCGGCCCCAGCATTTT. V gene TRBV24-1 combines with J gene TRBJ1-5, with D perhaps TRBD1 (5 bases). Germline-derived CDR1 and CDR2 are KGHDR and SFDVKD. The CDR3 is made up of 14 amino acids. Trimming removed 3 bases from V and 9 bases from J, with 14 bases in between.

On this clonotype itself: The conserved phenylalanine or tryptophan normally closing the CDR3 is absent here, so this likely arose from a read error. The chain uses TRBV28 and TRBJ1-2, with no clear D. Germline CDR1 and CDR2: MDHEN and SYDVKM. The CDR3 runs 12 residues. Trimming shortened V by 4 bases and J by 8 bases, and 11 bases separated the two germline ends. The CDR3 is CASSSRSGGYTV. CDR3 sequence (DNA): TGTGCCAGCAGTTCCCGATCGGGGGGCTACACCGTC.

This clonotype was found many times. This chain links TRBV7-3 with TRBJ1-5; D not certain. Trimming shortened V by 5 bases and J by 12 bases, and 14 bases separated the two germline ends. This CDR3 is 12 amino acids long. CDR1 and CDR2 from the germline V gene are SGHTA and FQGTGA. In DNA form, the CDR3 reads TGTGCCAGCAGCCCGCACATTGATTTCCAGCATTTT. It encodes CASSPHIDFQHF.

This clonotype was counted at least ten times. CDR3 bases: TGCAGTGCCTTTGGAGCCAAAAACATTCAGTACTTC. This translates into CSAFGAKNIQYF. V gene TRBV20-1 combines with J gene TRBJ2-4, with unresolved D. The V and J ends lost 6 bases and 0 bases respectively, with 6 bases between them. Germline-derived CDR1 and CDR2 are DFQATT and SNEGSKA (reference sequence). There are 12 residues in the CDR3.

The rearrangement links TRBV20-1 to TRBJ1-2, with D possibly TRBD1 on 5 matching bases. The CDR3 sequence is 15 residues long. Germline CDR1 is DFQATT and CDR2 is SNEGSKA (reference sequence). V lost 6 bases to trimming and J lost 7 bases, with 24 bases between them. The CDR3, as DNA: TGCAGTGCGCCGGGGGGGAAGCTCAGCCACCTTGGCTACACCTTC. This encodes CSAPGGKLSHLGYTF.

This clonotype was seen many times. The gene calls are TRBV27 and TRBJ2-7; 8 bases match TRBD2. Germline CDR1 and CDR2: MNHEY and SMNVEV (reference sequence). This CDR3 contains 13 residues. The V segment lost 6 bases and the J segment 4 bases; nucleotides outside the gene matches: 5. The CDR3, as DNA: TGTGCCAGCAGGGGGAGCGGGAGTTACGAGCAGTACTTC. It codes for CASRGSGSYEQYF.

This clonotype has a count of ten or more. The V gene is TRBV28, the J gene TRBJ1-1; 7 bases match TRBD1. The CDR3 has 13 amino acids. Germline CDR1 is MDHEN and CDR2 is SYDVKM. V trimming: 7 bases; J trimming: 0 bases; junction bases outside the gene matches: 2. The CDR3 DNA reads TGTGCCAGCAAAGGACAGGTGAACACTGAAGCTTTCTTT. Amino acid sequence: CASKGQVNTEAFF.

This clonotype was seen many times. The chain recombines TRBV10-3 with TRBJ2-2; TRBD1 aligns across 9 bases. V lost 5 bases and J lost 3; bases outside the gene matches: 7. The CDR3 has 16 amino acids. Germline lookup yields CDR1 ENHRY and CDR2 SYGVKD. The CDR3 reads CAISLGTGLDTGELFF. The CDR3 nucleotides are TGTGCCATCAGTCTGGGGACAGGGCTTGACACCGGGGAGCTGTTTTTT.

In its sample, this clonotype was seen once. The rearrangement links TRBV11-2 to TRBJ2-4; the D gene is possibly TRBD1 (6 bases). CDR3 length equals 14 residues. Germline CDR1 SGHAT, CDR2 FQNNGV. The V end lost 2 bases, the J end lost 7 bases, and 12 bases lay between the germline ends. CDR3 sequence (DNA): TGTGCCAGCAGCTTATCCACAGGGATGAACATTCAGTACTTC. Protein: CASSLSTGMNIQYF.

The CDR3: CATSRPSDGNTEAFF. The CDR3 DNA sequence: TGTGCCACCAGCAGACCATCCGATGGGAACACTGAAGCTTTCTTT. The V gene is TRBV15, the J gene TRBJ1-1, with unresolved D. Germline lookup yields CDR1 LNHNV and CDR2 YYDKDF (reference sequence). Trimming took off 2 bases at V and 1 base at J, with 11 bases between the two ends. The CDR3 totals 15 residues.

This clonotype was observed at least ten times. V and J are TRBV6-1 and TRBJ1-5; the D is unclear. The CDR3 spans 16 residues. CDR1 MNHNS and CDR2 SASEGT come from the germline V gene. V was cut by 2 bases and J by 6 bases, with 17 bases left in between. This CDR3 is CASSETRGPGVQPQHF. The CDR3 DNA follows: TGTGCCAGCAGTGAAACGAGAGGGCCCGGGGTTCAGCCCCAGCATTTT.

This clonotype was counted only a few times. This sequence joins TRBV6-5 and TRBJ1-2; D not resolved. Germline V gene data show CDR1 as MNHEY and CDR2 as SVGAGI. The V gene lost 0 bases and the J gene lost 2 bases, with 4 bases spanning the gap. The CDR3 spans 13 residues. This CDR3 is CASSYSLNYGYTF. DNA of the CDR3: TGTGCCAGCAGTTACTCTCTAAACTATGGCTACACCTTC.

The V and J genes are TRBV7-2 and TRBJ1-1; no definite D call. This CDR3 region has 16 residues. The V gene's germline CDR1 is SGHTA and CDR2 FQGNSA. Trimming cost V 0 bases and J 0 bases, with 11 bases left between them. The CDR3 spells CASSLALPGMNTEAFF. CDR3 nucleotide sequence: TGTGCCAGCAGCTTAGCGCTTCCGGGGATGAACACTGAAGCTTTCTTT.